These T cell receptor beta chains were read from a single sample in a study of blood T cell repertoires in COVID-19. TCRdb's copy holds only in-frame clones and misses some; the assay was immunoSEQ multiplex PCR. The sample lists some 300,000 clones; 75% to 90% were seen once. Input material: PBMCs or T cells enriched from blood (not recorded which). All receptors come from a woman aged 40 to 50 who had recovered from COVID-19. The CDR3 runs from the conserved cysteine through the conserved F or W. D genes are given only for firm matches.

d_call,j_call,v_call,cdr3_nt,cdr3_aa
NA,TRBJ2-1,TRBV18,TGTGCCAGCTCACCAACGCAGGCCTACCAGGGTGAGCAGTTCTTC,CASSPTQAYQGEQFF
NA,TRBJ1-5,TRBV5-1,TGCGCCAGCAGCTTGGACCCAGGGGTCCAGCCCCAGCATTTT,CASSLDPGVQPQHF
NA,TRBJ2-5,TRBV2,TGTGCCAGCATCCCGGACTTCCAAGGGACCCAGTACTTC,CASIPDFQGTQYF
NA,TRBJ2-1,TRBV29-1,TGCAGCGTTGATCGGGGGTACAATGAGCAGTTCTTC,CSVDRGYNEQFF
NA,TRBJ1-2,TRBV11-2,TGTGCCAGCAGCTTAACAGATTCCTATGGCTACACCTTC,CASSLTDSYGYTF
TRBD1,TRBJ1-3,TRBV11-2,TGTGCCAGCAGCTCCAAGACAGGGATGAAGGCGGTTGGAAACACCATATATTTT,CASSSKTGMKAVGNTIYF
TRBD1,TRBJ2-7,TRBV9,TGTGCCAGCAGCCCCGGGACAGGGAGCTCCTACGAGCAGTACTTC,CASSPGTGSSYEQYF
NA,TRBJ1-6,TRBV6-5,TGTGCCAGCAGTTTCGACAGGAGAGGTGGTTCACCCCTCCACTTT,CASSFDRRGGSPLHF
NA,TRBJ1-1,TRBV2,TGTGCCAGCACTGAGGGGGGAACTGAAGCTTTCTTT,CASTEGGTEAFF
TRBD1,TRBJ2-7,TRBV7-2,TGTGCCAGCAGCCCGTCTTCTGGCAGGGGGAACGAGCAGTACTTC,CASSPSSGRGNEQYF
NA,TRBJ1-5,TRBV5-5,TGTGCCAGCAGCTTGGGGCAGGGGTCTAATAGCAATCAGCCCCAGCATTTT,CASSLGQGSNSNQPQHF
NA,TRBJ2-6,TRBV11-2,TGTGCCAGCACTAAGGGGGAAGCTGGGGCCAACGTCCTGACTTTC,CASTKGEAGANVLTF
NA,TRBJ1-2,TRBV2,TGTGCCAGCAGTGAAGGGGCCGTTGGCTACACCTTC,CASSEGAVGYTF
NA,TRBJ1-1,TRBV2,TGTGCCAGCAGTGAGGTCGGCACTGAAGCTTTCTTT,CASSEVGTEAFF
NA,TRBJ1-2,TRBV30,TGTGCCTGGAGTATGGGTCCGGGGGGCTACACCTTC,CAWSMGPGGYTF
TRBD1,TRBJ1-1,TRBV7-3,TGTGCCAGCAGCTTAATCCCGTATTGGGGGACCAAGACAGGGGACACTGAAGCTTTCTTT,CASSLIPYWGTKTGDTEAFF
NA,TRBJ1-2,TRBV5-1,TGCGCCAGCAGCTCTGGACAGACCTATGGCTACACCTTC,CASSSGQTYGYTF
NA,TRBJ1-2,TRBV30,TGTGCCTGGAGTGATCCCCACGCGGGGAGGGGTGACACCTTC,CAWSDPHAGRGDTF
NA,TRBJ2-7,TRBV9,TGTGCCAGCAGCGTAAAGGCAGGGGACTATTCCTACGAGCAGTACTTC,CASSVKAGDYSYEQYF
NA,TRBJ2-5,TRBV27,TGTGCCAGCAGGAGACAGCCCATTCAAGAGACCCAGTACTTC,CASRRQPIQETQYF
TRBD1,TRBJ1-2,TRBV15,TGTGCCACCAGCACTAATCCAGGGAGGACAGGGATCCCCTATGGCTACACCTTC,CATSTNPGRTGIPYGYTF
NA,TRBJ1-2,TRBV6-5,TGTGCCAGCAGCTCCCCGGGAAACTATGGCTACACCTTC,CASSSPGNYGYTF
TRBD1,TRBJ1-6,TRBV5-1,TGCGCCAGCAGCCCCGACAGGGGACGGAATTCACCCCTCCACTTT,CASSPDRGRNSPLHF